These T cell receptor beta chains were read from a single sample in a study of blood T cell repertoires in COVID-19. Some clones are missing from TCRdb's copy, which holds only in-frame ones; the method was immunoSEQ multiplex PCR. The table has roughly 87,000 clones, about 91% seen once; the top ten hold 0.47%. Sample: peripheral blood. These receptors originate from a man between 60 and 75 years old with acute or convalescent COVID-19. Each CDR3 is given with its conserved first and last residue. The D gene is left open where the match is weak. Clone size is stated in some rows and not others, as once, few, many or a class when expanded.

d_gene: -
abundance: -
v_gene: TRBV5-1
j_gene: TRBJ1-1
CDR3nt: TGCGCCAGCAGCCCCAGTGGGGGGGCCCGGACTGAAGCTTTCTTT
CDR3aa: CASSPSGGARTEAFF

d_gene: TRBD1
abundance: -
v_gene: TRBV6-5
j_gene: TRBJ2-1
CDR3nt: TGTGCCAGCACCCCCGACAGGGTAGGCAGTGAGCAGTTCTTC
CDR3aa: CASTPDRVGSEQFF

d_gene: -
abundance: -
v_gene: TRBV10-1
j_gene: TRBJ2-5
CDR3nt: TGCGCCAGCAGTGACAGGGTTGGAGAGACCCAGTACTTC
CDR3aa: CASSDRVGETQYF

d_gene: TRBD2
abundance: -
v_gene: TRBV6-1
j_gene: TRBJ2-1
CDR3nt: TGTGCCAGCAGTGAACCGGGACTAGGAGCCTACAATGAGCAGTTCTTC
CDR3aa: CASSEPGLGAYNEQFF

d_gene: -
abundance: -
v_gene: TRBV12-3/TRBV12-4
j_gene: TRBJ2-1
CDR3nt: TGTGCCAGCAGCTTGATCCGGGAGCAGTTCTTC
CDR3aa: CASSLIREQFF

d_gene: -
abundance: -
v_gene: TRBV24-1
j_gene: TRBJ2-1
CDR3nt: TGTGCCACCAGTGGAACGACAGGTTACAATGAGCAGTTCTTC
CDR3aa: CATSGTTGYNEQFF

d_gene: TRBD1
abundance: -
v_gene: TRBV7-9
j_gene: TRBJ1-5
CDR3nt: TGTGCCAGCAGCCCCCAGGGGGTATATCAGCCCCAGCATTTT
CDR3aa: CASSPQGVYQPQHF

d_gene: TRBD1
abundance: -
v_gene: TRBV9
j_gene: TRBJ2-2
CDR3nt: TGTGCCAGCAGCGAAGACAGGGGGGCCACCGGGGAGCTGTTTTTT
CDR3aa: CASSEDRGATGELFF

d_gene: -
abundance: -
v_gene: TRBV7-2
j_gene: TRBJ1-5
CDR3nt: TGTGCCAGCAGCTTAGTTTACAACAATCAGCCCCAGCATTTT
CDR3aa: CASSLVYNNQPQHF

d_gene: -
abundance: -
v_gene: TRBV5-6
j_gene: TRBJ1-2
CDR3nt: TGTGCCAGCAGTGATCGGGTCTTATATGGCTACACCTTC
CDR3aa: CASSDRVLYGYTF

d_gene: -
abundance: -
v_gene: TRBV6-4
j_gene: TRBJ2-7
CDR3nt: TGTGCCAGCAGTGAGGACAGCCCCGGGGATGCCTCCTACGAGCAGTACTTC
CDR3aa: CASSEDSPGDASYEQYF

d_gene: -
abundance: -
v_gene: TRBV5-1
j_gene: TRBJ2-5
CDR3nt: TGCGCCAGCAGCTCTTCGGATGGTGGAGACACCCAGTACTTC
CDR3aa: CASSSSDGGDTQYF

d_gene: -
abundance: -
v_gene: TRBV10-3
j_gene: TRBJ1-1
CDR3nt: TGTGCCATCAGTGAGTCTTGGAGGGCTGAAGCTTTCTTT
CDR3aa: CAISESWRAEAFF

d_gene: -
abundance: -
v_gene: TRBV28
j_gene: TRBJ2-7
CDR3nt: TGTGCCAGCACCGGATCGACAGCGAGCTCCTACGAGCAGTACTTC
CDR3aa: CASTGSTASSYEQYF

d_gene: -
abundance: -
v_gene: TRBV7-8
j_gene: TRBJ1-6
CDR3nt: TGTGCCAGCAGCTTAGTTAGACGAGACAGGCAGAGCTCCTATAATTCACCCCTCCACTTT
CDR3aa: CASSLVRRDRQSSYNSPLHF

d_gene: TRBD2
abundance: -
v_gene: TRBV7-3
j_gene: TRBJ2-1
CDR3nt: TGTGCCAGCAGCGCCTCTCGGGGGCTAGCGGGAGTGCGTGAGCAGTTCTTC
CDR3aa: CASSASRGLAGVREQFF

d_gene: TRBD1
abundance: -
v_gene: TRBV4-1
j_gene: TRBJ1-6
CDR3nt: TGCGCCAGCAGCCGGCAGACAGGGACCCAGGTTTCACCCCTCCACTTT
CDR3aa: CASSRQTGTQVSPLHF

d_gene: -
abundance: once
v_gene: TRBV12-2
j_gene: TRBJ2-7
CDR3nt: TGTGCAAGTCGCTTAGGTTTGGGGGCAGGCGTGGTCCCCGAGCAGTACTTC
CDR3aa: CASRLGLGAGVVPEQYF

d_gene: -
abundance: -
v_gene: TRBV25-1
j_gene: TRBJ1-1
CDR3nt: TGTGATGGGGAGATGAACACTGAAGCTTTCTTT
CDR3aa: CDGEMNTEAFF

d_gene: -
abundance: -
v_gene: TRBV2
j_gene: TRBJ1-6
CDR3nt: TGTGCCAGCAGTACGACAGAAAACTATAATTCACCCCTCCACTTT
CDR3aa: CASSTTENYNSPLHF

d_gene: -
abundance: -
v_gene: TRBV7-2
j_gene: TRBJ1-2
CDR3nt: TGTGCCAGCAGCTTATTGGTAACAGATGGCTACACCTTC
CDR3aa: CASSLLVTDGYTF

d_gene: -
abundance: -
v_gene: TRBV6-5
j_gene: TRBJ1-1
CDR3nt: TGTGCCACATTAAAGACAGCAAACACTGAAGCTTTCTTT
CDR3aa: CATLKTANTEAFF

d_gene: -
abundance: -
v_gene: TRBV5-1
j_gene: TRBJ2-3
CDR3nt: TGCGCCAGCAGCTTGGCCGGGGTCGTGGGGGCGACTAGCACAGATACGCAGTATTTT
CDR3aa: CASSLAGVVGATSTDTQYF

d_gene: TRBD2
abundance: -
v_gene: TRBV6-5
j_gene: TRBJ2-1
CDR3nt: TGTGCCAGCACCCCGGGGGGTACCTACAATGAGCAGTTCTTC
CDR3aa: CASTPGGTYNEQFF

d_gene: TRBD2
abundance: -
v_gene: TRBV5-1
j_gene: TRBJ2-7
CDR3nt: TGCGCCAGCAGCGTGACTAGCGCCTACGAGCAGTACTTC
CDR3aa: CASSVTSAYEQYF

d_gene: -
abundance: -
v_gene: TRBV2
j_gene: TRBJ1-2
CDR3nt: TGTGCCAGCAGTGCGCGAACGAACTATGGCTACACCTTC
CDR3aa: CASSARTNYGYTF

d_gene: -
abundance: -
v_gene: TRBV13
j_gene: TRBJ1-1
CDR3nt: TGTGCCAGCAGCCCTCCGGGGAGGGGAGAAGCTTTCTTT
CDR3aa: CASSPPGRGEAFF

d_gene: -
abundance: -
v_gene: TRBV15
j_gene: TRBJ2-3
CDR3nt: TGTGCCACCAGCAGAGATACGGGGTGGGATACGCAGTATTTT
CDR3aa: CATSRDTGWDTQYF

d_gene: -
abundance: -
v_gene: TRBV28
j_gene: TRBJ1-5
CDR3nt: TGTGCCAGCAGTGAGAGTTGGCAGCCCCAGCATTTT
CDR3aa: CASSESWQPQHF

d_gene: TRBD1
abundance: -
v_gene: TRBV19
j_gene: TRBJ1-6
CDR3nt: TGTGCCAGTAGTCGGACAGGGGGACAAGGACCCCTCCACTTT
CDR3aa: CASSRTGGQGPLHF

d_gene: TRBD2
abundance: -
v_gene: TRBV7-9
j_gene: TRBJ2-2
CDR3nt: TGTGCCAGCAGCTTAGGGACTAGCGTAATCACCGGGGAGCTGTTTTTT
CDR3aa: CASSLGTSVITGELFF

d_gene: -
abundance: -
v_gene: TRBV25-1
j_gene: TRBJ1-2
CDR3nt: TGTGCCAGCAAGGCGGGCGGACTTAACTATGGCTACACCTTC
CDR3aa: CASKAGGLNYGYTF

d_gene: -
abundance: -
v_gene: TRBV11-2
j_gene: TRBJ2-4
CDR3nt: TGTGCCAGCAGCTTAGGTGTAGACATCCAACTGGCCAAAAACATTCAGTACTTC
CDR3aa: CASSLGVDIQLAKNIQYF

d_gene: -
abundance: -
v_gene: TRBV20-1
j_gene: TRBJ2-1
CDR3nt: TGCAGTGCTAGATTGTTCGATGAGCAGTTCTTC
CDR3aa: CSARLFDEQFF

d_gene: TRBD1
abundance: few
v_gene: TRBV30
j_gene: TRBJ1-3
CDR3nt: TGTGCCTGGAGTCCCCCCGGGACAGGGATTACTGGAAACACCATATATTTT
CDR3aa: CAWSPPGTGITGNTIYF

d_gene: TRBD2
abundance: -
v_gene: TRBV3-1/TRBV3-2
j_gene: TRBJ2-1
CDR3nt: TGTGCCAGCAGCCAAGCGCGGGGGGCAACTAAGCAGTTCTTC
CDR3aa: CASSQARGATKQFF

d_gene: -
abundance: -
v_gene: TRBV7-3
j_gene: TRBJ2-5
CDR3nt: TGTGCCAGCAGCTCAACTTTATCAGAGACCCAGTACTTC
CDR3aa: CASSSTLSETQYF

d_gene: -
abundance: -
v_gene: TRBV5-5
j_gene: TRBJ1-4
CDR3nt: TGTGCCAGCAGCTTGTCCCCTACTGAAAAACTGTTTTTT
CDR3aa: CASSLSPTEKLFF

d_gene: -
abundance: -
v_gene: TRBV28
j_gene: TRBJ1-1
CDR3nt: TGTGCCAGCAGTGAGGTCATTTCCCCTGAAGCTTTCTTT
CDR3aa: CASSEVISPEAFF

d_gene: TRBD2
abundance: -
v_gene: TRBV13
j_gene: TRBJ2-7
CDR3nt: TGTGCCAGCAGCTCCGGACTAGCGGGCTCCTACGAGCAGTACTTC
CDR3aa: CASSSGLAGSYEQYF

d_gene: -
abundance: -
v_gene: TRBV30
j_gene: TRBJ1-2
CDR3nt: TGTGCCTGGAGGGGCAGGGGCGGGTACGATGGCTACACCTTC
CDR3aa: CAWRGRGGYDGYTF

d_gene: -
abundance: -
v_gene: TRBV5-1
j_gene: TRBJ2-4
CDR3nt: TGCGCCAGCAGCAGGCGGGACGGAGGAAACATTCAGTACTTC
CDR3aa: CASSRRDGGNIQYF

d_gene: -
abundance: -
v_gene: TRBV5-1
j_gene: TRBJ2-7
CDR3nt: TGCGCCAGCAGCTTGAGAACAGGCTACGAGCAGTACTTC
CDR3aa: CASSLRTGYEQYF

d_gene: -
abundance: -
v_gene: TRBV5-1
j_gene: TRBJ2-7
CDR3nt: TGCGCCAGCAGCTTGAATGCAGGTATGGACGAGCAGTACTTC
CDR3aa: CASSLNAGMDEQYF

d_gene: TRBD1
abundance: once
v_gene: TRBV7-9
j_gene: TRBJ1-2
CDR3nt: TGTGCCAGCAGCTTAGCGGGCGGGACAGGGCCTGGCTACACCTTC
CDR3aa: CASSLAGGTGPGYTF

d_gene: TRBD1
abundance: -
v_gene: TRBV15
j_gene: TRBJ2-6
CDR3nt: TGTGCCACCAGACGGACAGGGGGCTGGTCTGGGGCCAACGTCCTGACTTTC
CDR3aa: CATRRTGGWSGANVLTF

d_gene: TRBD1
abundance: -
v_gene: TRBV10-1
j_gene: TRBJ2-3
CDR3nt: TGCGCCAGCAGCGGGACAGTTTCAGATACGCAGTATTTT
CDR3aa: CASSGTVSDTQYF

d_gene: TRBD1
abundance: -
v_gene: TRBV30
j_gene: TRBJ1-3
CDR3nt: TGTGCCTGGAGTTCACACAGGGGCTCTGGAAACACCATATATTTT
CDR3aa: CAWSSHRGSGNTIYF